These T cell receptor beta chains were read from a single sample in a study of OX40 agonist ivuxolimab in advanced cancers. Data came from immunoSEQ multiplex PCR; TCRdb stores just in-frame clones and leaves some out. The table records tens of thousands of clones, about nine tenths of them present only once. Sequencing was performed on CD4+ or CD8+ T cells sorted from blood, taken in a trial of the OX40 agonist ivuxolimab. The receptors here all came from an adult with an advanced solid tumor such as melanoma, head and neck, liver or kidney cancer. Each CDR3 is given with its conserved first and last residue. D genes are given only for firm matches. Only some rows state a clone size, as once, few, many or a class for expanded clones.

D: NA
J: TRBJ1-6
V: TRBV5-1
size: NA
length: 14
DNA: TGCGCCAGCAGCTCGGAGAGGGAGGGTTCACCCCTCCACTTT
CDR3: CASSSEREGSPLHF

D: NA
J: TRBJ1-6
V: TRBV6-1
size: NA
length: 17
DNA: TGTGCCAGCAGTGAACTCGACGGAAGCTCCTATAATTCACCCCTCCACTTT
CDR3: CASSELDGSSYNSPLHF

D: TRBD1
J: TRBJ2-2
V: TRBV5-1
size: NA
length: 15
DNA: TGCGCCAGCAGCTGGGGACAGGGGGAATCCGGGGAGCTGTTTTTT
CDR3: CASSWGQGESGELFF

D: NA
J: TRBJ1-1
V: TRBV7-2
size: NA
length: 13
DNA: TGTGCCAGCAGCCTCGGACGGCACACTGAAGCTTTCTTT
CDR3: CASSLGRHTEAFF

D: NA
J: TRBJ2-1
V: TRBV2
size: NA
length: 16
DNA: TGTGTCAGCAGCCCCCCCACGGGGCCTCCCTACAATGAGCAGTTCTTC
CDR3: CVSSPPTGPPYNEQFF

D: NA
J: TRBJ1-2
V: TRBV7-9
size: NA
length: 13
DNA: TGTGCCAGCAGCTTAGCCGGGGGGCTTGGCTACACCTTC
CDR3: CASSLAGGLGYTF

D: NA
J: TRBJ1-1
V: TRBV5-6
size: NA
length: 16
DNA: TGTGCCAGCAGCCTAGGACCGTCCGTTATGAACACTGAAGCTTTCTTT
CDR3: CASSLGPSVMNTEAFF

D: TRBD2
J: TRBJ2-4
V: TRBV14
size: NA
length: 17
DNA: TGTGCCAGCAGCCAAGGCCGACTAGCGGGAGGTTGGGACATTCAGTACTTC
CDR3: CASSQGRLAGGWDIQYF

D: NA
J: TRBJ2-2
V: TRBV27
size: NA
length: 19
DNA: TGTGCCAGCAGTACCACCCAAAACGCCAGGAGGCCGAACACCGGGGAGCTGTTTTTT
CDR3: CASSTTQNARRPNTGELFF

D: NA
J: TRBJ2-5
V: TRBV2
size: once
length: 13
DNA: TGTGCCAGCAGCCGCGGGGAGCGTCAGACCCAGTACTTC
CDR3: CASSRGERQTQYF

D: NA
J: TRBJ2-1
V: TRBV19
size: NA
length: 14
DNA: TGTGCCAGTAGTACGACTGAGGGCAGGGCTGAGCAGTTCTTC
CDR3: CASSTTEGRAEQFF

D: TRBD1
J: TRBJ1-2
V: TRBV9
size: NA
length: 14
DNA: TGTGCCAGCAGCGTCGGACAGGGCCGAGGGGGCTACACCTTC
CDR3: CASSVGQGRGGYTF

D: NA
J: TRBJ1-6
V: TRBV28
size: NA
length: 14
DNA: TGTGCCAGCACACCGATTACCGAGAATTCACCCCTCCACTTT
CDR3: CASTPITENSPLHF

D: NA
J: TRBJ1-1
V: TRBV6-5
size: few
length: 13
DNA: TGTGCCAGCAGTTATACGGCAGGCCGTGAAGCTTTCTTT
CDR3: CASSYTAGREAFF

D: TRBD1
J: TRBJ1-1
V: TRBV27
size: NA
length: 14
DNA: TGTGCCAGCAGGAGGACAGGGGATGTCACTGAAGCTTTCTTT
CDR3: CASRRTGDVTEAFF